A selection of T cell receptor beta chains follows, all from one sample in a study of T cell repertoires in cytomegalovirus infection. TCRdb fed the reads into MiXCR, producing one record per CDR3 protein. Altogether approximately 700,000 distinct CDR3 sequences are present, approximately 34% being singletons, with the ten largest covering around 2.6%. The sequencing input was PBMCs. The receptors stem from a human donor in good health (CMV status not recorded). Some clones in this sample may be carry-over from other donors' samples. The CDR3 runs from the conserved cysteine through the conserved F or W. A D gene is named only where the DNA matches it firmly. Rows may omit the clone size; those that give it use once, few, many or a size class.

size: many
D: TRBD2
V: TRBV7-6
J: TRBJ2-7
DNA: TGTGCCAGCAGCCCCCTGGCTAGCGGGCTTTATCCGTACTTC
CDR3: CASSPLASGLYPYF

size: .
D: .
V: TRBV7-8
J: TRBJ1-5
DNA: TGTGCCAGCGGGCAGGGAAATAGCAATCAGCCCCAGCATTTT
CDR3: CASGQGNSNQPQHF

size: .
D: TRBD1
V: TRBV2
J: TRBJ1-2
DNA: TGTGCCAGCAGTGAAGTAACAGGGGAAAGCATCTATGGCTACACCTTC
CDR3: CASSEVTGESIYGYTF

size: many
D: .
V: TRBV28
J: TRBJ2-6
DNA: TGTGCCAGCAATCTTGGCGGGGCTGGGGCCAACGTCCTGACTTTC
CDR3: CASNLGGAGANVLTF

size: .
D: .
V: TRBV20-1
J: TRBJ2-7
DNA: TGCAGTGCTACGGTACAAGGGACTGGGAGCTCCTACGAGCAGTACTTC
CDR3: CSATVQGTGSSYEQYF

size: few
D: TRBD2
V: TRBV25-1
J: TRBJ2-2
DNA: TGTGCCAGCAGTGAATTTACTCTAGCGGGGCTCACCGGGGAGCTGTTTTTT
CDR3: CASSEFTLAGLTGELFF

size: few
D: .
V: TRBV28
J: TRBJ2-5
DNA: TGTGCCAGCAGTTCCCCGATACGGGGACAACAAGAGACCCAGTACTTC
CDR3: CASSSPIRGQQETQYF

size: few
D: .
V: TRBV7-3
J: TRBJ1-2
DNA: TGTGCCAGCGTTAAAAGGGGAAACGAAGACTATGGCTACACCTTC
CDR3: CASVKRGNEDYGYTF

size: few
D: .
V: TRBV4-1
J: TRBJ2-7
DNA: TGCGCCAGCAGTCCAACTGGGGGTGCCGAGCAGTACTTC
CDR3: CASSPTGGAEQYF

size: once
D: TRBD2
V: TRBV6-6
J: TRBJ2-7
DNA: TGTGCCTCGGCGCTAGCGGACCCGTCCTACGAGCAGTACTTC
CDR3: CASALADPSYEQYF

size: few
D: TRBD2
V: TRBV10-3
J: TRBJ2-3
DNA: TGTGCCATCAGTCTAGCGGGACCAGATACGCAGTATTTT
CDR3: CAISLAGPDTQYF

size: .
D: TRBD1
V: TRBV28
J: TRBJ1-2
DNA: TGTGCCAGCAGTTTAAAGGCGGGACAGGGCTATGGCTACACCTTC
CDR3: CASSLKAGQGYGYTF

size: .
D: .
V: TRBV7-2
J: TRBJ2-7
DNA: TGTGCCAGCAGCTTAAATTGGAATGGGGAGCAGTACTTC
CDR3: CASSLNWNGEQYF

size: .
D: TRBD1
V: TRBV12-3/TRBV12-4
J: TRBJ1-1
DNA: TGTGCCAGCAGTCAAACGACAGGGGGATTGGGATCGACTGAAGCTTTCTTT
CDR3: CASSQTTGGLGSTEAFF

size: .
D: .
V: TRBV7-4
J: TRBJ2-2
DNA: TGTGCCAGCAGCTCTGTCGACAGCACCGGGGAGCTGTTTTTT
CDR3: CASSSVDSTGELFF

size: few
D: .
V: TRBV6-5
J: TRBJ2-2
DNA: TGTGCCAGCGCCCGGGGGTACACCGGGGAGCTGTTTTTT
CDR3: CASARGYTGELFF

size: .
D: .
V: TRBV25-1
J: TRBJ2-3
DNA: TGTGCCAGCAGTGCGGGTGCCGCGTGGGATACGCAGTATTTT
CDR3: CASSAGAAWDTQYF

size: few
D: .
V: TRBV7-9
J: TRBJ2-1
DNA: TGTGCCAGCAGCTTCCGACTGACAGGAGAGCAGTTCTTC
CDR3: CASSFRLTGEQFF

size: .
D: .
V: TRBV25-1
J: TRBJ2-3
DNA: TGTGCCAGCAGTCGACAGCCAGATACGCAGTATTTT
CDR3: CASSRQPDTQYF

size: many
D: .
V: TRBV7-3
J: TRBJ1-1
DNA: TGTGCCAGCAGCTTGACCCTCATTAACACTGAAGCTTTCTTT
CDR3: CASSLTLINTEAFF

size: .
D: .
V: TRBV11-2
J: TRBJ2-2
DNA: TGTGCCAGCAGCGGGCAGGGGGGGCATTACACCGGGGAGCTGTTTTTT
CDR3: CASSGQGGHYTGELFF

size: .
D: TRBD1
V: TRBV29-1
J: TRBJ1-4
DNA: TGCAGCGTTGAAGTAGGGGGACAGGGGGTAAATGAAAAACTGTTTTTT
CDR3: CSVEVGGQGVNEKLFF

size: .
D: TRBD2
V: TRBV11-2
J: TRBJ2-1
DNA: TGTGCCAGCAGCTCCGGCGATAGCGGGAAATACAATGAGCAGTTCTTC
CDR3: CASSSGDSGKYNEQFF

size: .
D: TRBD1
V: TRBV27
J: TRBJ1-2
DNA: TGTGCCAGCAGCGGAGACAGGGAGCGGTATGGCTACACCTTC
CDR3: CASSGDRERYGYTF

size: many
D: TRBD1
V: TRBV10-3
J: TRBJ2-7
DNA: TGTGCCATCAGTCCGGGACAGGGGACCCGCGAGCAGTACTTC
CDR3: CAISPGQGTREQYF

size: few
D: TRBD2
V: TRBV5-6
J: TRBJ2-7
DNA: TGTGCCAGCAGCTTGCTAAGCGGGAGTTGGTACGAGCAGTACTTC
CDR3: CASSLLSGSWYEQYF

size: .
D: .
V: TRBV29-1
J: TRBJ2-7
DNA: TGCAGCGTTGAACTCGACAGGCCCTACGAGCAGTACTTC
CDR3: CSVELDRPYEQYF

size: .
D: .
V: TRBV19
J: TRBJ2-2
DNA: TGTGCCAGTAGCCCTCCAGGGGAAGGGCTGTTTTTT
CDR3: CASSPPGEGLFF

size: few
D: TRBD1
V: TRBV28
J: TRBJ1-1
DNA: TGTGCCAGCAGTTTATTCACAGGGGGCGCTGACACTGAAGCTTTCTTT
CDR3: CASSLFTGGADTEAFF

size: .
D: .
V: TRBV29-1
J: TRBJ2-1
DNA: TGCAGCGTTTGGCCCGCGTCTGATTTGGGGCCGGTAAGGGGTGAGCAGTTCTTC
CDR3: CSVWPASDLGPVRGEQFF

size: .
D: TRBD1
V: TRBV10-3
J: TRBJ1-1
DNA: TGTGCCATCAGCCCAAGACAGGGGCAGGATTCGAACACTGAAGCTTTCTTT
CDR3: CAISPRQGQDSNTEAFF

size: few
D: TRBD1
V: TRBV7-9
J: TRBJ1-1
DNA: TGTGCCAGCAGCTGGTCGCTCGGGACAGAGAACACTGAAGCTTTCTTT
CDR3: CASSWSLGTENTEAFF

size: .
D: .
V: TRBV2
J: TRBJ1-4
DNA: TGTGCCAGCAGTGTCCACAGTTTAACTAATGAAAAACTGTTTTTT
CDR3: CASSVHSLTNEKLFF

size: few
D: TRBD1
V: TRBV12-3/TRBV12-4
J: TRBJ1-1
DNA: TGTGCCAGCGTATCCTCCAGGGGGAGAACTGAAGCTTTCTTT
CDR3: CASVSSRGRTEAFF

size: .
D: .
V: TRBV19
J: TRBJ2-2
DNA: TGTGCCAGTAGTATGGGGCAGGTTAACACCGGGGAGCTGTTTTTT
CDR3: CASSMGQVNTGELFF

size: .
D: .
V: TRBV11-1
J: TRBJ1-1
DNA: TGTGCCAGCAGCTTGTTCCAGTGGGGCGATGCTTTCTTT
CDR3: CASSLFQWGDAFF

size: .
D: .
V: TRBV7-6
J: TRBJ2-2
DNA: TGTGCCAGCAGCTTAAGGCCTGGGCCTGCGGAGCTGTTTTTT
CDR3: CASSLRPGPAELFF

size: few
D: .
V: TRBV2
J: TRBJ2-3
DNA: TGTGCCAGCAGTGAAGCGGTGATCACAGATACGCAGTATTTT
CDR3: CASSEAVITDTQYF

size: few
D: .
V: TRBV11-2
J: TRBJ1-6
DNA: TGTGCCAGCACCACCGACAGAGTCGTTAATTCACCCCTCCACTTT
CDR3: CASTTDRVVNSPLHF

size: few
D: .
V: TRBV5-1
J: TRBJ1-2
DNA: .
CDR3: CASSRFGAGIDVCTF